Listed here are 25 T cell receptor beta chains from one sample, sequenced in a study of T cell responses to AZD1222 COVID-19 vaccine (dated by TCRdb to the early 2020s). Per the publication, the time point label means: baseline before first vaccination. The library was built by means of the immunoSEQ multiplex PCR assay. The source is immuneACCESS, and TCRdb retained only in-frame sequences with V and J called. Part of the clones is not carried over; for the studies checked, unresolved V genes explain less than half of this, and the remainder is unexplained. This sample holds tens of thousands of clones; approximately 90% were observed only once. The top ten constitute 3.9% of the sample. The source was peripheral blood, collected on day 0 of AZD1222 vaccination. These receptor sequences come from an adult in good health.

This chain joins TRBV7-8 and TRBJ2-4; D gene uncertain. V dropped 1 base and J dropped 9 bases, with 10 bases sitting between them. Germline assignment: CDR1 SGHVS and CDR2 FQNEAQ. The CDR3 extends over 13 amino acids. The CDR3 bases are TGTGCCAGCAGCTTAGGCTGGGTAGGCATTCAGTACTTC. Residues: CASSLGWVGIQYF. Drawing the rest from reference TRBV7-8 and TRBJ2-4, the complete variable domain is GAGVSQSPRYKVAKRGQDVALRCDPISGHVSLFWYQQALGQGPEFLTYFQNEAQLDKSGLPSDRFFAERPEGSVSTLKIQRTQQEDSAVYLCASSLGWVGIQYFGAGTRLSVL.

The rearrangement joins TRBV6-5 to TRBJ1-2; 9 bases match TRBD1. CDR1 MNHEY and CDR2 SVGAGI come from the germline V gene. The CDR3 consists of 15 residues. The ends lost 6 bases at V and 4 bases at J; junction bases unmatched: 9. The CDR3 DNA reads as TGTGCCAGCAGCTTAACAGGGGGCGATGTCTATGGCTACACCTTC. It codes for CASSLTGGDVYGYTF.

This sequence joins TRBV6-6 and TRBJ2-1; no reliable D call. The V end was cut by 2 bases, the J end by 8 bases, with 13 bases between. Looked up from germline, CDR1 is MNHNY and CDR2 is SVGAGI (reference sequence). This CDR3 contains 14 residues. CDR3 in amino acids: CASSYEVLGDEQFF. CDR3 nucleotide sequence: TGTGCCAGCAGTTACGAGGTATTGGGCGATGAGCAGTTCTTC.

The chain has TRBV5-1 and TRBJ1-4; perhaps TRBD1 as D (5 bases). Trimming pared 4 bases from V and 7 bases from J, leaving 23 bases between. The V gene's germline CDR1 is SGHRS and CDR2 YFSETQ. The CDR3 is 17 residues long. This CDR3 is CASSEGSVRIEAEKLFF. The CDR3, as DNA: TGCGCCAGCAGCGAGGGGTCAGTGCGAATTGAAGCTGAAAAACTGTTTTTT.

In its sample, this clone was seen a few times. V gene TRBV6-2 or TRBV6-3 combines with J gene TRBJ1-4; D call uncertain. Germline V lookup: CDR1 MNHEY, CDR2 SVGEGT. The CDR3 has 14 amino acids. V was trimmed by 6 bases and J by 0 bases, leaving 8 bases between them. The DNA of the CDR3 is TGTGCCAGCAGCCCAGCCTCAACTAATGAAAAACTGTTTTTT. Protein: CASSPASTNEKLFF.

The rearrangement uses TRBV3-1 (or the pseudogene TRBV3-2) and TRBJ1-2; D unclear. The CDR3 spans 14 residues. Germline-derived CDR1 and CDR2 are LGHDT and YNNKEL (reference sequence). Deletions cut 0 bases from V and 8 bases from J, with 13 bases between. The DNA of the CDR3 is TGTGCCAGCAGCCAAGATGAAGGAGGACGAGGCTACACCTTC. It translates to CASSQDEGGRGYTF.

The V gene is TRBV4-1, the J gene TRBJ2-1, with a weak D call TRBD2 (5 bases). Trimming pared 1 base from V and 6 bases from J, leaving 7 bases between. Germline CDR1 MGHRA, CDR2 YSYEKL. The CDR3 spans 13 residues. The CDR3 loop is CASSQGGSNEQFF. The CDR3 DNA sequence: TGCGCCAGCAGCCAAGGAGGGAGCAATGAGCAGTTCTTC.

The rearrangement uses TRBV4-3 and TRBJ2-1; no clear D. The V gene's germline CDR1 is LGHNA and CDR2 YSLEER. Trimming removed 1 base from V and 1 base from J, with 14 bases in between. The CDR3 is 17 residues long. CDR3 amino acids: CASSQGPGRRSYNEQFF. In DNA, the CDR3 is TGCGCCAGCAGCCAAGGTCCCGGACGGAGATCCTACAATGAGCAGTTCTTC.

This clone was counted a few times. The chain recombines TRBV7-6 with TRBJ1-1; D gene uncertain. Germline assignment: CDR1 SGHVS and CDR2 FNYEAQ. Trimming left V 1 base short and J 6 bases short, with 21 bases between. The CDR3 is made up of 17 amino acids. As DNA, the CDR3 is TGTGCCAGCAGCTTAGTAGACGGACCGCGCTTTGACGCTGAAGCTTTCTTT. It translates to CASSLVDGPRFDAEAFF.

This clone was seen a single time. The chain has TRBV6-5 and TRBJ2-3, with TRBD1 matching 9 bases. Germline CDR1 reads MNHEY; CDR2 reads SVGAGI. This CDR3 region has 15 residues. The V and J ends lost 1 base and 4 bases, in that order; junction bases with no gene match: 3. The CDR3 sequence is CASSYWGQGPDTQYF. CDR3 DNA sequence: TGTGCCAGCAGTTACTGGGGACAGGGACCAGATACGCAGTATTTT.

The CDR3 bases are TGTGCCAGCTCACCGAGAGGGGCGAGCACCGGGGAGCTGTTTTTT. It translates to CASSPRGASTGELFF. The chain is built from TRBV18 and TRBJ2-2; tentatively, D is TRBD1 or TRBD2 (5 bases each). The CDR3 contains 15 residues. V was shortened by 3 bases and J by 4 bases, with 12 bases between the two germline ends. The V gene's germline CDR1 is KGHSH and CDR2 LQKENI.

The chain uses TRBV4-1 and TRBJ1-4, with 8 bases fitting TRBD1. CDR3 length equals 16 residues. Germline V gene lookup returns CDR1 MGHRA and CDR2 YSYEKL. The V gene end was trimmed by 3 bases and the J gene end by 6 bases; junction bases not matched to a gene: 9. The CDR3 region is CASSHPAKDRDEKLFF. DNA for the CDR3: TGCGCCAGCAGCCACCCGGCAAAGGACAGGGATGAAAAACTGTTTTTT.

The chain employs TRBV10-1 and TRBJ2-5; 7 bases agree with TRBD1. The CDR3 is 14 residues long. V lost 7 bases, J lost 5 bases, and 10 bases stayed unmatched. The V gene's germline CDR1 is WNHNN and CDR2 SYGVQD (reference sequence). The CDR3 reads CASKYRGKVETQYF. In DNA, the CDR3 is TGCGCCAGCAAGTACAGGGGTAAGGTCGAGACCCAGTACTTC.

V and J are TRBV20-1 and TRBJ1-1; D is unclear. CDR1 and CDR2 from the germline V gene are DFQATT and SNEGSKA (reference sequence). With 4 bases removed from V and 0 bases from J, the gap between germline ends came to 3 bases. The CDR3 length is 11 residues. The CDR3 spells CSAIMNTEAFF. In DNA, the CDR3 is TGCAGTGCTATCATGAACACTGAAGCTTTCTTT.

The CDR3 nucleotides are TGTGCCAGTAGTATTAGACAGGCCGCCTACAATGAGCAGTTCTTC. Translation gives CASSIRQAAYNEQFF. The V gene is TRBV19, the J gene TRBJ2-1; maybe TRBD1 (6 bases). In germline, CDR1 is LNHDA, CDR2 SQIVND (reference sequence). The CDR3 is 15 amino acids. Trimming pared 3 bases from V and 2 bases from J, leaving 11 bases between.

This chain uses TRBV5-6 with TRBJ1-4; no clear D gene. This CDR3 region has 15 residues. Germline CDR1 and CDR2: SGHDT and YYEEEE. The germline V and J ends were trimmed by 3 bases and 0 bases, with 9 bases remaining between them. CDR3 sequence reads: CASSSADATNEKLFF. The CDR3, as DNA: TGTGCCAGCAGCTCGGCGGATGCAACTAATGAAAAACTGTTTTTT.

V usage is TRBV4-2 and J usage is TRBJ1-3; a possible D gene is TRBD1 (6 bases). The CDR3 runs to 16 residues. The V gene lost 1 base and the J gene lost 2 bases, with 12 bases spanning the gap. The germline V gene has CDR1 LGHNA and CDR2 YNFKEQ. The CDR3 region is CASSQVSGGTGNTIYF. The CDR3 nucleotides are TGTGCCAGCAGCCAAGTCTCGGGGGGCACTGGAAACACCATATATTTT.

This sequence joins TRBV6-6 and TRBJ1-5; D gene uncertain. The CDR3 has 14 residues. The germline V gene encodes CDR1 MNHNY and CDR2 SVGAGI (reference sequence). With 2 bases removed from V and 5 bases from J, the gap between germline ends came to 10 bases. The CDR3 DNA reads as TGTGCCAGCAGTTACAGTCAGGCCTATCAGCCCCAGCATTTT. Translating it yields CASSYSQAYQPQHF.

The chain has TRBV7-9 and TRBJ1-1; possible D gene TRBD1, 6 bases. The CDR3 runs 16 residues. V dropped 4 bases and J dropped 4 bases, with 19 bases sitting between them. Germline CDR1 reads SEHNR; CDR2 reads FQNEAQ (reference sequence). The CDR3 DNA is TGTGCCAGCAGCTCACAGAGCATAAGAGGGGGCACTGAAGCTTTCTTT. The encoded protein is CASSSQSIRGGTEAFF.

J is TRBJ2-5 and V is TRBV9; 7 bases line up with TRBD1. V shed 3 bases, J shed 5 bases, and the junction held 7 bases outside the gene matches. Germline V lookup: CDR1 SGDLS, CDR2 YYNGEE. This CDR3 contains 14 residues. CDR3 residues: CASSARQGEETQYF. As DNA, the CDR3 is TGTGCCAGCAGCGCCAGACAGGGCGAGGAGACCCAGTACTTC.

The rearrangement uses TRBV18 and TRBJ2-7; no definite D call. V was shortened by 3 bases and J by 0 bases, with 18 bases between the two germline ends. CDR1 and CDR2 (germline): KGHSH, LQKENI. The CDR3 extends over 17 amino acids. CDR3 DNA sequence: TGTGCCAGCTCACCGGTCAGTGGAGACGTTAGCTCCTACGAGCAGTACTTC. It yields the protein CASSPVSGDVSSYEQYF.

V is TRBV5-1 and J is TRBJ2-1, with 8 positions matching TRBD2. V lost 0 bases and J lost 0; bases outside the gene matches: 2. The germline gives CDR1 SGHRS, CDR2 YFSETQ. This CDR3 is built from 16 residues. CDR3 residues: CASSLAAGDSYNEQFF. The DNA for the CDR3 is TGCGCCAGCAGCTTGGCAGCGGGGGACTCCTACAATGAGCAGTTCTTC.

The rearrangement joins TRBV7-8 to TRBJ1-2; TRBD1 matches at 9 bases. V gave up 1 base and J gave up 8 bases; unmatched junction bases: 8. The CDR3 runs 15 residues. In germline, CDR1 is SGHVS, CDR2 FQNEAQ. As DNA, the CDR3 is TGTGCCAGCAGCTTAGAAAGGACAGGGGCTAGAGGCTACACCTTC. It translates to CASSLERTGARGYTF.

The chain carries TRBV6-5 and TRBJ1-2, with TRBD1 identical over 8 bases. V shed 5 bases, J shed 3 bases, and the junction held 5 bases outside the gene matches. Germline loops: CDR1 MNHEY, CDR2 SVGAGI. The CDR3 is 14 residues long. DNA of the CDR3: TGTGCCAGCAGTAACGTACAGGGGGACTATGGCTACACCTTC. Protein product: CASSNVQGDYGYTF.

The J gene is TRBJ2-7, the V gene TRBV7-2, with D unresolved. In germline, CDR1 is SGHTA, CDR2 FQGNSA. The CDR3 is 14 residues long. V was cut by 5 bases and J by 2 bases, with 13 bases left in between. Here the CDR3 reads CASSPGQAPYEQYF. Here the CDR3 DNA reads TGTGCCAGCAGCCCTGGTCAGGCGCCCTACGAGCAGTACTTC.